The 12 T cell receptor beta chains presented below share a single source sample, sequenced in a study of control samples from healthy donors and cancer patients. Assay: immunoSEQ multiplex PCR; the TCRdb copy retains only in-frame clones and omits some. The sample yields some 100,000 clones, 92% seen once. The sample was blood. The source of these receptors is a human donor in good health. The donor label of this sample is uncertain.

This chain uses TRBV4-3 with TRBJ1-4; D ambiguous. Looked up from germline, CDR1 is LGHNA and CDR2 is YSLEER. Trimming took off 4 bases at V and 4 bases at J, with 13 bases between the two ends. The CDR3 loop spans 15 amino acids. CDR3 region: CASSRARLGNEKLFF. DNA for the CDR3: TGCGCCAGCAGCCGGGCAAGGCTAGGTAATGAAAAACTGTTTTTT.

The V gene is TRBV24-1, the J gene TRBJ1-4, with D unresolved. Per germline, CDR1 KGHDR and CDR2 SFDVKD. Trimming took 5 bases from V and 7 from J, leaving 13 bases between them. This CDR3 spans 14 amino acids. The DNA of the CDR3 is TGTGCCACCAGTGCCCCGAACGATGGTGAAAAACTGTTTTTT. Its translation is CATSAPNDGEKLFF.

This sequence joins TRBV19 and TRBJ1-5; TRBD1 matches 7 bases. The CDR3 sequence is 13 residues long. Germline V gene data show CDR1 as LNHDA and CDR2 as SQIVND (reference sequence). The trim removed 8 bases at V and 3 bases at J, leaving 4 bases unmatched. The CDR3 loop reads CASPGQDNQPQHF. Here the CDR3 DNA reads TGTGCCAGTCCAGGACAGGACAATCAGCCCCAGCATTTT. Using reference TRBV19 and TRBJ1-5 for the parts outside the CDR3, the full variable domain is DGGITQSPKYLFRKEGQNVTLSCEQNLNHDAMYWYRQDPGQGLRLIYYSQIVNDFQKGDIAEGYSVSREKKESFPLTVTSAQKNPTAFYLCASPGQDNQPQHFGDGTRLSIL.

The chain recombines TRBV3-1 (or the pseudogene TRBV3-2) with TRBJ2-3, with 9 bases lining up with TRBD1. J gave up 8 bases and V 1 base, and 13 bases lay outside the gene matches. The CDR3 spans 17 residues. The germline CDR1 and CDR2 sequences are LGHDT and YNNKEL (reference sequence). The CDR3 region is CASSQVPGQGSLGTQYF. As DNA, the CDR3 is TGTGCCAGCAGCCAAGTTCCCGGACAGGGGAGCCTTGGTACGCAGTATTTT.

This clone was found a few times. The chain carries TRBV4-1 and TRBJ2-1; tentative D call: TRBD1 (5 bases). V was clipped by 1 base and J by 3 bases, with 10 bases between them. Germline V lookup: CDR1 MGHRA, CDR2 YSYEKL. The CDR3 totals 15 residues. CDR3 region: CASSQGGLNYNEQFF. CDR3 DNA: TGCGCCAGCAGCCAAGGGGGCCTGAACTACAATGAGCAGTTCTTC.

The V gene is TRBV5-1, the J gene TRBJ1-1; tentatively, D is TRBD1 (5 bases). CDR1 is SGHRS and CDR2 is YFSETQ in the germline V gene. V was pared by 4 bases and J by 4 bases, with 17 bases between. The CDR3 length is 15 residues. The CDR3 coding sequence is TGCGCCAGCAGCCCCCGGTTAGGGGCGGGCACTGAAGCTTTCTTT. Its protein product is CASSPRLGAGTEAFF.

V usage is TRBV6-5 and J usage is TRBJ1-6; no reliable D call. The CDR3 extends over 15 amino acids. In germline, CDR1 is MNHEY, CDR2 SVGAGI. V was shortened by 5 bases and J by 0 bases, with 8 bases between the two germline ends. CDR3 sequence: CASSLEYSYNSPLHF. For the CDR3, the DNA is TGTGCCAGCAGTCTCGAGTACTCCTATAATTCACCCCTCCACTTT.

CDR3 sequence (DNA): TGTGCCAGTAGTACCGGGACAGGGGGTCCTCAAGAGACCCAGTACTTC. It specifies CASSTGTGGPQETQYF. The J gene is TRBJ2-5, the V gene TRBV19; 11 bases are shared with TRBD1. The CDR3 extends over 16 amino acids. Germline V gene sequence: CDR1 LNHDA, CDR2 SQIVND (reference sequence). V trimming: 4 bases; J trimming: 2 bases; junction bases outside the gene matches: 6.

The chain recombines TRBV3-1 (or the pseudogene TRBV3-2) with TRBJ1-2, with D possibly TRBD1 on 5 matching bases. Looked up from germline, CDR1 is LGHDT and CDR2 is YNNKEL (reference sequence). The V gene lost 1 base and the J gene lost 1 base, with 7 bases spanning the gap. The CDR3 spans 14 residues. The CDR3 reads CASSQGGGNYGYTF. CDR3 in DNA: TGTGCCAGCAGCCAAGGGGGGGGTAACTATGGCTACACCTTC.

The chain has TRBV10-3 and TRBJ1-2; D call uncertain. CDR1 and CDR2 from the germline V gene are ENHRY and SYGVKD. The V end was cut by 7 bases, the J end by 6 bases, with 15 bases between. The CDR3 is 13 amino acids. CDR3 protein: CAITAEAMDGYTF. In DNA form, the CDR3 reads TGTGCCATCACAGCAGAAGCTATGGATGGCTACACCTTC.

This chain uses TRBV5-1 with TRBJ1-1; 7 positions agree with TRBD1. The CDR3 length is 14 residues. In germline, CDR1 is SGHRS, CDR2 YFSETQ. Trimming cost V 4 bases and J 4 bases; bases outside gene matches: 7. The CDR3, as DNA: TGCGCCAGCAGCATCGGACAGGCGGGCACTGAAGCTTTCTTT. Its protein is CASSIGQAGTEAFF. The full variable domain, completed using reference TRBV5-1 and TRBJ1-1, is KAGVTQTPRYLIKTRGQQVTLSCSPISGHRSVSWYQQTPGQGLQFLFEYFSETQRNKGNFPGRFSGRQFSNSRSEMNVSTLELGDSALYLCASSIGQAGTEAFFGQGTRLTVV.

This chain links TRBV7-8 with TRBJ2-4; 16 bases align to TRBD2. Germline values: CDR1 SGHVS, CDR2 FQNEAQ. The CDR3 extends over 20 amino acids. The V segment lost 5 bases and the J segment 8 bases; nucleotides outside the gene matches: 18. CDR3 amino acids: CASSKLAVQGLAGGRYIQYF. The DNA of the CDR3 is TGTGCCAGCAGCAAGCTAGCCGTGCAGGGACTAGCGGGGGGGCGATACATTCAGTACTTC.